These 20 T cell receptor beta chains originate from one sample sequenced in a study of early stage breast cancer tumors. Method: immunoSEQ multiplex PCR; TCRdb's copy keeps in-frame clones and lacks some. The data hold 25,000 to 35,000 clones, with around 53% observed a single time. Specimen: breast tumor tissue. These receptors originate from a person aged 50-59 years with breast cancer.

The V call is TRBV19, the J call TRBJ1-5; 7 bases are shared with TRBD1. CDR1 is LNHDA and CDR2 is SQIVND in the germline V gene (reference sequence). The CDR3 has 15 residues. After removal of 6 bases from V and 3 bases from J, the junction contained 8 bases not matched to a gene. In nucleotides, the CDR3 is TGTGCCAGTAGGCGGGGAGACAGGGACAATCAGCCCCAGCATTTT. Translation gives CASRRGDRDNQPQHF.

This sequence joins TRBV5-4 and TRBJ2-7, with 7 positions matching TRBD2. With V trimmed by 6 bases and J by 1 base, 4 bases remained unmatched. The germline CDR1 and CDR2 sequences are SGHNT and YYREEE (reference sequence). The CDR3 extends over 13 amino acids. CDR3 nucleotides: TGTGCCAGCACGCGGGAGACTTCCTACGAGCAGTACTTC. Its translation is CASTRETSYEQYF.

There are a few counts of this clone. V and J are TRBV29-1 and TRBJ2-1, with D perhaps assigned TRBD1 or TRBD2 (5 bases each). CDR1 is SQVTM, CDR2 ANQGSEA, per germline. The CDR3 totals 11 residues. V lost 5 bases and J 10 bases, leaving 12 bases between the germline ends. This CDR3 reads CSVRAGTEQFF. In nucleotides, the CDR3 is TGCAGCGTTCGCGCCGGGACGGAGCAGTTCTTC.

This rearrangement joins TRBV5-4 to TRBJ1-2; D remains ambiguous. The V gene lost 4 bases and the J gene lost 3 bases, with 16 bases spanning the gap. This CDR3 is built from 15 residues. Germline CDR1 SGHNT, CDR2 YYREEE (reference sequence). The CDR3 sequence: CASSTRAGGDYGYTF. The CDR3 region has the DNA TGTGCCAGCAGCACCCGGGCGGGCGGAGACTATGGCTACACCTTC.

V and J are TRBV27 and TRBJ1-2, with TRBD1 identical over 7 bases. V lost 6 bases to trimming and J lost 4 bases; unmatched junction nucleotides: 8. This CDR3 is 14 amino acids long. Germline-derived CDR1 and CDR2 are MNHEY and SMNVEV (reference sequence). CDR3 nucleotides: TGTGCCAGCAGACCCGGGACAGAGCTCTATGGCTACACCTTC. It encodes CASRPGTELYGYTF.

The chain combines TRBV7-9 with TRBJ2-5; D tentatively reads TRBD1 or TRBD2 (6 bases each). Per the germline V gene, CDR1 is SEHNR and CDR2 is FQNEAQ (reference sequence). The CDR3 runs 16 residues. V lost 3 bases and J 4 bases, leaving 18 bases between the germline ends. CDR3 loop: CASSFGLAGGGETQYF. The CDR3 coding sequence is TGTGCCAGCAGCTTTGGGCTAGCCGGAGGGGGAGAGACCCAGTACTTC.

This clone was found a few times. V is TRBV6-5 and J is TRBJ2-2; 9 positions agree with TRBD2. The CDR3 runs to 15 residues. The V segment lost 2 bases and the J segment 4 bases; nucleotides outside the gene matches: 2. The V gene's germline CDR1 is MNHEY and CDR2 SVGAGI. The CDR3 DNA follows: TGTGCCAGCAGTTACGCGGGACTAGCCACCGGGGAGCTGTTTTTT. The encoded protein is CASSYAGLATGELFF.

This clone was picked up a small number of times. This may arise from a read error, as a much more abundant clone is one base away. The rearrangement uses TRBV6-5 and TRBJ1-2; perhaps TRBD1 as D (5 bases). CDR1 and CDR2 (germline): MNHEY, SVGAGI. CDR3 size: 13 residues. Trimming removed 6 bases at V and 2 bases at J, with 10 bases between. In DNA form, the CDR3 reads TGTGCCAGCAGCCGGGACGGGAACTATGGCTACACCTTC. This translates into CASSRDGNYGYTF.

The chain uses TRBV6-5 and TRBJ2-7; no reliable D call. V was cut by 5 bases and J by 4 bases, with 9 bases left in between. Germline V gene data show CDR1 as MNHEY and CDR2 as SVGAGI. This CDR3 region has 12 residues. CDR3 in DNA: TGTGCCAGCAGTAAGGGTTGGTACGAGCAGTACTTC. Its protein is CASSKGWYEQYF.

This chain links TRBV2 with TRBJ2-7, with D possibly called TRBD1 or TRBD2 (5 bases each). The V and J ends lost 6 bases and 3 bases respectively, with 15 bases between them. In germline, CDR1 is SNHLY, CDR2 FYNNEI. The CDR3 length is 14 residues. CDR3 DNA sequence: TGTGCCAGCAGATTAGAGGGGACCGACTACGAGCAGTACTTC. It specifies CASRLEGTDYEQYF.

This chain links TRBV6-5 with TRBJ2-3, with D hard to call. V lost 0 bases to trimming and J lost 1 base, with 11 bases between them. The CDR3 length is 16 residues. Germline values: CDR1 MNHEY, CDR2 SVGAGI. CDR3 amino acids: CASSYSSGSGTDTQYF. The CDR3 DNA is TGTGCCAGCAGTTACTCATCGGGCTCGGGCACAGATACGCAGTATTTT.

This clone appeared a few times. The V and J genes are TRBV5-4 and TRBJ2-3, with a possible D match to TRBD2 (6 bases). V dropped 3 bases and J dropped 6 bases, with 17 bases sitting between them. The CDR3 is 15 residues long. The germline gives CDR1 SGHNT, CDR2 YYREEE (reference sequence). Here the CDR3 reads CASSSSGRTGDTQYF. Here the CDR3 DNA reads TGTGCCAGCAGCTCTTCCGGGAGAACAGGTGATACGCAGTATTTT.

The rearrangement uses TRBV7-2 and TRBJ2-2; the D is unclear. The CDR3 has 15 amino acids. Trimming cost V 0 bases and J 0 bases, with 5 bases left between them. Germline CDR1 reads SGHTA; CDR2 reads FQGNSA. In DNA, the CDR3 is TGTGCCAGCAGCTTAGCGGGTACGAACACCGGGGAGCTGTTTTTT. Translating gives CASSLAGTNTGELFF.

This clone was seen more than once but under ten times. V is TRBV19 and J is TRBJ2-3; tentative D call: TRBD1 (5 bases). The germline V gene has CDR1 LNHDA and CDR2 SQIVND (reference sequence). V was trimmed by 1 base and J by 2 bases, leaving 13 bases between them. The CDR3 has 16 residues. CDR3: CASSIGDGAPTDTQYF. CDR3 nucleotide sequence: TGTGCCAGTAGTATAGGGGATGGGGCTCCCACAGATACGCAGTATTTT.

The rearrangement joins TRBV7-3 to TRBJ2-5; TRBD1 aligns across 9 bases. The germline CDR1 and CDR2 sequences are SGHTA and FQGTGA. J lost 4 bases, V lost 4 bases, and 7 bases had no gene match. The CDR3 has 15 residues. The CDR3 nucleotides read TGTGCCAGCAGCTCCGGGACAGGGCAAACAGAGACCCAGTACTTC. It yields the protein CASSSGTGQTETQYF.

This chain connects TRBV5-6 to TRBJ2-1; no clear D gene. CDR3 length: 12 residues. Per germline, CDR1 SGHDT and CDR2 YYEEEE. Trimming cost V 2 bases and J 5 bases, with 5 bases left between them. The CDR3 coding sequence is TGTGCCAGCAGCTTTCTGAACAATGAGCAGTTCTTC. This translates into CASSFLNNEQFF.

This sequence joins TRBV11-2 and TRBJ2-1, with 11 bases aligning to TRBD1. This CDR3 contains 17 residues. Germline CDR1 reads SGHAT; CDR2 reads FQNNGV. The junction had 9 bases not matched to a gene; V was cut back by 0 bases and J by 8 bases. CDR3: CASSLDGVGQGADEQFF. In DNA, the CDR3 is TGTGCCAGCAGCTTAGATGGGGTCGGACAGGGGGCTGATGAGCAGTTCTTC.

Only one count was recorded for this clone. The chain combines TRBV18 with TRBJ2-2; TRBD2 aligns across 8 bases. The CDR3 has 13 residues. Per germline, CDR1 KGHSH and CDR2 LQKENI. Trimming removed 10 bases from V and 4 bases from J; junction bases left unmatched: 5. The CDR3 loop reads CATSGSGTGELFF. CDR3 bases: TGTGCCACCAGCGGGAGTGGCACCGGGGAGCTGTTTTTT.

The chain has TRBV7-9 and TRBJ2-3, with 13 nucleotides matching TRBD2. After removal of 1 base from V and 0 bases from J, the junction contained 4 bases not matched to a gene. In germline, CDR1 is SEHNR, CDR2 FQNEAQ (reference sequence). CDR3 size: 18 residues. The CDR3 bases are TGTGCCAGCAGCTTAGGGGGGACTAGCGGGATTAGCACAGATACGCAGTATTTT. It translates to CASSLGGTSGISTDTQYF.

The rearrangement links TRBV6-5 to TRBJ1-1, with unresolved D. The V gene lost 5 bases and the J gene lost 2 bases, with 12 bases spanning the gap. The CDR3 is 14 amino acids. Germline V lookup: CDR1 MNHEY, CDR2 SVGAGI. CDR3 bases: TGTGCCAGCAGTGCCGCGGCAGCAAACACTGAAGCTTTCTTT. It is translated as CASSAAAANTEAFF.